These 21 T cell receptor beta chains originate from one sample sequenced in a study of OX40 agonist ivuxolimab in advanced cancers. Only in-frame clones appear in the TCRdb table, and some are missing; sequencing was by immunoSEQ multiplex PCR. The sample carries just over 50,000 clones, about 78% recorded once. The specimen was CD4+ or CD8+ T cells sorted from blood, collected in a trial of the OX40 agonist ivuxolimab. The receptors originated from an adult with an advanced solid tumor such as melanoma, head and neck, liver or kidney cancer.

The chain combines TRBV5-1 with TRBJ1-6, with a weak D call TRBD1 (6 bases). The CDR3 is 15 residues long. Trimming stripped 2 bases from V and 7 bases from J, with 13 bases between. The germline V gene encodes CDR1 SGHRS and CDR2 YFSETQ. The CDR3 region is CASSLTTTGNSPLHF. CDR3 sequence (DNA): TGCGCCAGCAGCTTAACAACAACAGGGAATTCACCCCTCCACTTT.

The chain couples TRBV28 to TRBJ1-2; a weak D match, TRBD1 (5 bases). V lost 2 bases and J lost 4, with 11 bases in between. The CDR3 contains 14 residues. Germline lookup yields CDR1 MDHEN and CDR2 SYDVKM. The CDR3: CASSLGDGFYGYTF. The CDR3 region has the DNA TGTGCCAGCAGTTTAGGGGACGGATTCTATGGCTACACCTTC.

The chain links TRBV27 to TRBJ2-2; D unresolved. V shed 2 bases and J shed 0 bases, with 7 bases lying between them. The CDR3 totals 15 residues. Germline CDR1 is MNHEY and CDR2 is SMNVEV (reference sequence). The CDR3 coding sequence is TGTGCCAGCAGTTTACTGGCAACGAACACCGGGGAGCTGTTTTTT. Translation: CASSLLATNTGELFF.

The J gene is TRBJ2-7, the V gene TRBV1; no check of the table's D call, TRBD2, against the DNA was made. TRBV1 is tagged as a pseudogene. The CDR3 covers 19 residues. Here the CDR3 reads CTSSPRRALAGGRHYEQYF. CDR3 DNA: TGCACCAGCAGCCCCCGGAGGGCGCTAGCGGGAGGCCGTCACTACGAGCAGTACTTC.

This rearrangement joins TRBV9 to TRBJ2-5; 10 bases are shared with TRBD2. V lost 3 bases to trimming and J lost 4 bases; unmatched junction nucleotides: 6. Germline V gene sequence: CDR1 SGDLS, CDR2 YYNGEE. This CDR3 spans 15 amino acids. The CDR3 DNA reads TGTGCCAGCAGCGGGGGACTAGCGTCCACAGAGACCCAGTACTTC. Its translation is CASSGGLASTETQYF.

The rearrangement joins TRBV5-1 to TRBJ2-1; D is possibly TRBD2 (6 bases). Germline-derived CDR1 and CDR2 are SGHRS and YFSETQ. This CDR3 spans 16 amino acids. V lost 3 bases to trimming and J lost 6 bases, with 19 bases between them. The CDR3 protein is CASSWNLGGSGNEQFF. In DNA form, the CDR3 reads TGCGCCAGCAGCTGGAACCTCGGGGGAAGTGGCAATGAGCAGTTCTTC.

This chain joins TRBV6-6 and TRBJ2-5; the match to TRBD2 covers 12 bases. This CDR3 spans 16 amino acids. Per the germline V gene, CDR1 is MNHNY and CDR2 is SVGAGI (reference sequence). The junction had 6 bases not matched to a gene; V was cut back by 6 bases and J by 1 base. The CDR3 nucleotides are TGTGCCAGCAGGAAACTAGCGGGAGGATCCCAAGAGACCCAGTACTTC. Residues: CASRKLAGGSQETQYF.

The chain couples TRBV7-3 to TRBJ1-2; D perhaps matches TRBD1 (6 bases). This CDR3 is 14 amino acids long. The V gene's germline CDR1 is SGHTA and CDR2 FQGTGA. Trimming shortened V by 5 bases and J by 2 bases, and 12 bases separated the two germline ends. The CDR3 coding sequence is TGTGCCAGCAGCCCACAGGGAGGCAACTATGGCTACACCTTC. This gives the protein CASSPQGGNYGYTF.

This chain links TRBV19 with TRBJ2-7, with D possibly TRBD1 on 6 matching bases. The CDR3 contains 15 residues. The V end lost 5 bases, the J end lost 5 bases, and 19 bases lay between the germline ends. Germline-derived CDR1 and CDR2 are LNHDA and SQIVND (reference sequence). The CDR3 DNA is TGTGCCAGTAGTCCCCGTACAGGGTTGGACCACGAGCAGTACTTC. Protein product: CASSPRTGLDHEQYF. Drawing the rest from reference TRBV19 and TRBJ2-7, the complete variable domain is DGGITQSPKYLFRKEGQNVTLSCEQNLNHDAMYWYRQDPGQGLRLIYYSQIVNDFQKGDIAEGYSVSREKKESFPLTVTSAQKNPTAFYLCASSPRTGLDHEQYFGPGTRLTVT.

The chain has TRBV15 and TRBJ1-2, with D uncertain. CDR3 length: 13 amino acids. The germline CDR1 and CDR2 sequences are LNHNV and YYDKDF (reference sequence). The V gene lost 0 bases and the J gene lost 7 bases, with 9 bases spanning the gap. The CDR3, as DNA: TGTGCCACCAGCAGAGATCTGGTCCGTGGCTACACCTTC. Translated, it gives CATSRDLVRGYTF.

The gene calls are TRBV28 and TRBJ2-1; 13 nucleotides line up with TRBD2. The CDR3 spans 14 residues. Germline V CDR1 and CDR2: MDHEN, SYDVKM. The trim removed 4 bases at V and 10 bases at J, leaving 4 bases unmatched. In DNA form, the CDR3 reads TGTGCCAGCAGTTCGGGACTAGCGGGATCCGAGCAGTTCTTC. The encoded protein is CASSSGLAGSEQFF.

The V gene is TRBV7-2, the J gene TRBJ2-7; 8 bases line up with TRBD2. V lost 0 bases to trimming and J lost 2 bases; unmatched junction nucleotides: 18. The germline CDR1 and CDR2 sequences are SGHTA and FQGNSA. The CDR3 runs 20 residues. Here the CDR3 reads CASSLARGQPVERGTYEQYF. CDR3 nucleotide sequence: TGTGCCAGCAGCTTAGCCCGAGGACAGCCGGTCGAGCGGGGGACCTACGAGCAGTACTTC.

The sample holds a few counts of this clone. The V and J genes are TRBV6-5 and TRBJ1-2; 7 bases are a match to TRBD1. Trimming removed 1 base from V and 3 bases from J; junction bases left unmatched: 2. Germline assignment: CDR1 MNHEY and CDR2 SVGAGI. The CDR3 extends over 14 amino acids. This chain's CDR3 is CASSYFGQDYGYTF. In DNA form, the CDR3 reads TGTGCCAGCAGTTACTTCGGACAGGACTATGGCTACACCTTC.

The chain employs TRBV6-5 and TRBJ2-3; D might be TRBD1 (5 bases). The CDR3 sequence is 15 residues long. Germline lookup yields CDR1 MNHEY and CDR2 SVGAGI. The V end lost 2 bases, the J end lost 0 bases, and 9 bases lay between the germline ends. CDR3 in DNA: TGTGCCAGCAGTTACCAGGGCGCCAGCACAGATACGCAGTATTTT. Translated: CASSYQGASTDTQYF.

The rearrangement joins TRBV9 to TRBJ2-3; 7 bases align to TRBD1. The CDR3 length is 16 residues. The trim removed 4 bases at V and 0 bases at J, leaving 8 bases unmatched. CDR1 and CDR2 from the germline V gene are SGDLS and YYNGEE. CDR3 residues: CASSLGGGSSTDTQYF. The CDR3 region has the DNA TGTGCCAGCAGCTTAGGGGGCGGATCTAGCACAGATACGCAGTATTTT. Full variable domain (rest looked up from reference TRBV9 and TRBJ2-3): DSGVTQTPKHLITATGQRVTLRCSPRSGDLSVYWYQQSLDQGLQFLIQYYNGEERAKGNILERFSAQQFPDLHSELNLSSLELGDSALYFCASSLGGGSSTDTQYFGPGTRLTVL.

V is TRBV6-1 and J is TRBJ2-1; TRBD1 aligns across 7 bases. CDR1 is MNHNS and CDR2 is SASEGT in the germline V gene. The ends lost 5 bases at V and 0 bases at J; junction bases unmatched: 1. The CDR3 contains 14 residues. The CDR3: CASSRQGSYNEQFF. The CDR3, as DNA: TGTGCCAGCAGTCGACAGGGCTCCTACAATGAGCAGTTCTTC.

This chain uses TRBV10-3 with TRBJ1-3; D gene uncertain. Germline CDR1 and CDR2: ENHRY and SYGVKD. This CDR3 is built from 15 residues. Trimming stripped 4 bases from V and 4 bases from J, with 14 bases between. The chain's CDR3 is CAISVTKGSGNTIYF. The CDR3 coding sequence is TGTGCCATCAGTGTGACGAAAGGGTCGGGAAACACCATATATTTT.

The gene calls are TRBV6-5 and TRBJ2-1, with 9 bases matching TRBD2. The CDR3 is 16 residues long. The V and J ends lost 4 bases and 2 bases, in that order; junction bases with no gene match: 6. Germline loops: CDR1 MNHEY, CDR2 SVGAGI. The CDR3: CASSFPLAGTYNEQFF. As DNA, the CDR3 is TGTGCCAGCAGTTTCCCGCTAGCGGGGACCTACAATGAGCAGTTCTTC.

J is TRBJ1-2 and V is TRBV7-9; D gene ambiguous. V lost 1 base and J 8 bases, leaving 11 bases between the germline ends. In germline, CDR1 is SEHNR, CDR2 FQNEAQ (reference sequence). The CDR3 contains 13 residues. CDR3 in DNA: TGTGCCAGCAGCTTAGTATCTTCAACCGGCTACACCTTC. Its translation is CASSLVSSTGYTF.

The chain uses TRBV18 and TRBJ2-7, with TRBD2 identical over 7 bases. The CDR3 runs to 16 residues. J gave up 6 bases and V 1 base, and 12 bases lay outside the gene matches. The germline V gene encodes CDR1 KGHSH and CDR2 LQKENI. The CDR3 reads CASSPQSLARPLEQYF. In DNA, the CDR3 is TGTGCCAGCTCACCACAATCACTAGCGCGACCCCTCGAGCAGTACTTC.

This chain uses TRBV5-6 with TRBJ1-1, with D maybe TRBD1 (5 bases). Between the trimmed V and J ends, which lost 0 bases and 6 bases, there was a span of 15 bases. This CDR3 is built from 15 residues. From germline, CDR1 is SGHDT and CDR2 YYEEEE. The CDR3, as DNA: TGTGCCAGCAGCTTGGGGGTCAGGGATCGTCCTGAAGCTTTCTTT. The encoded protein is CASSLGVRDRPEAFF.